The clone carrying this T cell receptor (beta chain) was found once. This record belongs to a study of blood T cell repertoires in COVID-19. Data came from immunoSEQ multiplex PCR; TCRdb stores just in-frame clones and leaves some out. The table has a few hundred thousand clones, around nine tenths seen once. Sequencing was performed on peripheral blood. The receptor comes from a woman between 18 and 29 years old who had recovered from COVID-19.

DNA of the CDR3: TGCGCCAGCAGTCAATTACCTAGGGTTGAGGGCCTCTCCTACAATGAGCAGTTCTTC. Amino acid sequence: CASSQLPRVEGLSYNEQFF. V is TRBV23-1 and J is TRBJ2-1, with D maybe TRBD2 (5 bases). TRBV23-1 carries the ORF label, with uncertain function. The CDR3 consists of 19 residues. V dropped 1 base and J dropped 0 bases, with 19 bases sitting between them.